This TCR beta chain was obtained from a study of control samples from healthy donors and cancer patients. From germline, CDR1 is SNHLY and CDR2 FYNNEI. Trimming at V came to 6 bases and at J to 10 bases, leaving 8 bases not matched to a gene. The CDR3 has 14 amino acids. Produced via immunoSEQ multiplex PCR; TCRdb's table is partial and in-frame only. In the table there are about 150,000 clones, 94% of which are singletons. The sample consisted of blood. The clonotype was recovered from a middle-aged man in good health. The chain combines TRBV2 with TRBJ1-6; TRBD1 aligns across 8 bases. The CDR3: CASSLGQGGSPLHF. The CDR3 nucleotides read TGTGCCAGCAGCCTAGGACAGGGTGGATCACCCCTCCACTTT. Complete variable domain (other parts from reference TRBV2 and TRBJ1-6): EPEVTQTPSHQVTQMGQEVILRCVPISNHLYFYWYRQILGQKVEFLVSFYNNEISEKSEIFDDQFSVERPDGSNFTLKIRSTKLEDSAMYFCASSLGQGGSPLHFGNGTRLTVT.